This T cell receptor beta chain was captured by sequencing in a study of blood T cell repertoires in COVID-19. Sequencing was performed with immunoSEQ multiplex PCR; in TCRdb, only in-frame clones are kept and a portion is missing. The sample lists approximately 200,000 clones, 82% occurring once. The CDR3 is 15 amino acids. CDR1 and CDR2 from the germline V gene are LNHNV and YYDKDF (reference sequence). V was shortened by 5 bases and J by 0 bases, with 13 bases between the two germline ends. The chain is built from TRBV15 and TRBJ1-1, with D unresolved. The receptor was derived from a man aged 35 to 55 who had recovered from COVID-19. The sample was PBMCs or T cells enriched from blood (not recorded which). The CDR3 here is CATSPRSSMNTEAFF. The CDR3 coding sequence is TGTGCCACCAGCCCCCGTAGTTCCATGAACACTGAAGCTTTCTTT.